This T cell receptor (beta chain) was found in a study of beta chain features in type 1 diabetes. Of the isolated RNA, all was reverse transcribed, and so the sequenced material was expressed TCRB transcripts. The table came from immunoSEQ multiplex PCR; TCRdb's copy has only in-frame clones and leaves some out. The sample shows around 350,000 clones, over 10% of them seen only once. In germline, CDR1 is MNHNY, CDR2 SVGAGI (reference sequence). The CDR3 is made up of 13 amino acids. The ends were cut back, 2 bases at V and 2 bases at J, with 7 bases in the middle. This receptor was taken from a man in his late teens or twenties in good health. V usage is TRBV6-6 and J usage is TRBJ2-7; maybe TRBD1 (5 bases). Input material: naive CD4+ T cells from blood. The CDR3 spells CASSYLTAYEQYF. The CDR3 DNA is TGTGCCAGCAGTTACCTGACAGCCTACGAGCAGTACTTC.